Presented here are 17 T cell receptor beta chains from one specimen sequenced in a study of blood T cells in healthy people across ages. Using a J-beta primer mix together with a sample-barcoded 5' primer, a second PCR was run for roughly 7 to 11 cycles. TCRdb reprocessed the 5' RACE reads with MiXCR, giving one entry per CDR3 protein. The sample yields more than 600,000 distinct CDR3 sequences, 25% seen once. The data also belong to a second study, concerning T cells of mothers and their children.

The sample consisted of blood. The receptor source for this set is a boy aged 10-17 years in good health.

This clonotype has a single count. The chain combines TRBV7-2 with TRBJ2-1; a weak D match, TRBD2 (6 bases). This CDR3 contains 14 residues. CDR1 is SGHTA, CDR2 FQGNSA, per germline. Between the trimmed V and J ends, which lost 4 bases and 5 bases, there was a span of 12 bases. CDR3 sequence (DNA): TGTGCCAGCAGCTCCCGGGGACTTGACAATGAGCAGTTCTTC. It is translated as CASSSRGLDNEQFF.

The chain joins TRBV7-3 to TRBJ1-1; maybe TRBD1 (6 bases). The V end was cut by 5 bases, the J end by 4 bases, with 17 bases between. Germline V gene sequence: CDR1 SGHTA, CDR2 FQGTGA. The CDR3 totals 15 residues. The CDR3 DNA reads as TGTGCCAGCAGCCAGGGGTCCGCCTTGGGCACTGAAGCTTTCTTT. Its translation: CASSQGSALGTEAFF. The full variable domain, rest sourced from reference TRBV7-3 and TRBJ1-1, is GAGVSQTPSNKVTEKGKYVELRCDPISGHTALYWYRQSLGQGPEFLIYFQGTGAADDSGLPNDRFFAVRPEGSVSTLKIQRTERGDSAVYLCASSQGSALGTEAFFGQGTRLTVV.

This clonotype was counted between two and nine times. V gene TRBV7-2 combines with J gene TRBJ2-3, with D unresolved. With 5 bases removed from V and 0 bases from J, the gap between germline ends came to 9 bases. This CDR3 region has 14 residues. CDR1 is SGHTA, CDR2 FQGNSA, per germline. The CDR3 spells CASSPQASTDTQYF. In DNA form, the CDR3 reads TGTGCCAGCAGCCCCCAGGCTAGCACAGATACGCAGTATTTT.

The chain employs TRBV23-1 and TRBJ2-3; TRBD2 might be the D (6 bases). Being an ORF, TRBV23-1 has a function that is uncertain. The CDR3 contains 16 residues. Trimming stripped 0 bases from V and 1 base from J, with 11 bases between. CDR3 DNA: TGCGCCAGCAGTCAATCGCGGGACGGGTGCACAGATACGCAGTATTTT. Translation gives CASSQSRDGCTDTQYF.

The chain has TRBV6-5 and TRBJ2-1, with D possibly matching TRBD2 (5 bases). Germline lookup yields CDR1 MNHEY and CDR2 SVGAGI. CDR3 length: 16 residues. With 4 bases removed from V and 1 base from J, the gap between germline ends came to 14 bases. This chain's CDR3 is CASSFSSSGSYNEQFF. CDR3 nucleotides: TGTGCCAGCAGTTTCAGTTCCTCGGGGTCCTACAATGAGCAGTTCTTC.

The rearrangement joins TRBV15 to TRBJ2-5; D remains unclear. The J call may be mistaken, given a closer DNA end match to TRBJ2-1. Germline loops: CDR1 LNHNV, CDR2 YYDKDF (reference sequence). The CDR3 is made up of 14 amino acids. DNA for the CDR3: TGTGCCACCAGCAGACCCGGAGATTTGGGTGAGCAGTTCTTC. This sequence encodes CATSRPGDLGEQFF.

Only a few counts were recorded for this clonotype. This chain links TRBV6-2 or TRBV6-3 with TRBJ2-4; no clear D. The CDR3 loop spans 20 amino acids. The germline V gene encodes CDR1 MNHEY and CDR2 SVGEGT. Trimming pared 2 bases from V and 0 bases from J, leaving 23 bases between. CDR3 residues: CASSYVIPNTETLAKNIQYF. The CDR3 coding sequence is TGTGCCAGCAGTTACGTGATACCGAATACCGAGACGCTAGCCAAAAACATTCAGTACTTC.

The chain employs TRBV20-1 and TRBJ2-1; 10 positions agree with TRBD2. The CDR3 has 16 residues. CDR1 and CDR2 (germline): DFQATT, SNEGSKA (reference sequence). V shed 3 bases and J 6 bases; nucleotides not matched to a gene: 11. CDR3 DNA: TGCAGTGCTAGTGCTCCAACTAGCGGGGAAACCAATGAGCAGTTCTTC. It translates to CSASAPTSGETNEQFF.

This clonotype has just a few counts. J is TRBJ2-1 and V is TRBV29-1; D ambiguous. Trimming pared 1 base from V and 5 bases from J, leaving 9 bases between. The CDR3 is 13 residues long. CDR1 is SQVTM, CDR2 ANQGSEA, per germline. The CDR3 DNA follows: TGCAGCGTTGAAGGTTGGGCGGACAATGAGCAGTTCTTC. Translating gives CSVEGWADNEQFF.

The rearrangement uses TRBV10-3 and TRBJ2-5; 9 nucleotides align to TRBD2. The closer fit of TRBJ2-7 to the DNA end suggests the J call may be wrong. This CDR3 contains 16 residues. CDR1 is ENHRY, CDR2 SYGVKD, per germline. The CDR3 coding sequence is TGTGCCATCAGTGAGTCTACGGCTAGCGGGGTCTACGAGCAGTACTTC. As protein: CAISESTASGVYEQYF.

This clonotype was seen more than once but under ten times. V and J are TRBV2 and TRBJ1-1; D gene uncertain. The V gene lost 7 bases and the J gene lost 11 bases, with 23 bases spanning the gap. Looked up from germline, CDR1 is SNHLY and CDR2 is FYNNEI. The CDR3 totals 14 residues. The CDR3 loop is CASIGLAEHLAAFF. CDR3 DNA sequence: TGTGCCAGCATCGGTTTGGCCGAACATCTGGCGGCTTTCTTT.

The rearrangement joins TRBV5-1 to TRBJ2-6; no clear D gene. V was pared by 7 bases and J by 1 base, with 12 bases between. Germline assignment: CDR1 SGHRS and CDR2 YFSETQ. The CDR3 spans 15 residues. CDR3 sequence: CASGMPGSGANVLTF. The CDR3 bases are TGCGCCAGCGGGATGCCCGGTTCTGGGGCCAACGTCCTGACTTTC.

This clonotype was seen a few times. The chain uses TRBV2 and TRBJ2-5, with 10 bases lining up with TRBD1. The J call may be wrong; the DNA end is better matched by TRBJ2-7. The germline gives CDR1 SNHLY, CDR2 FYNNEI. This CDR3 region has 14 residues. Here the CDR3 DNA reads TGTGCCAGCAGGATGGACAGGGGGTTGAACGAGCAGTACTTC. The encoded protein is CASRMDRGLNEQYF.

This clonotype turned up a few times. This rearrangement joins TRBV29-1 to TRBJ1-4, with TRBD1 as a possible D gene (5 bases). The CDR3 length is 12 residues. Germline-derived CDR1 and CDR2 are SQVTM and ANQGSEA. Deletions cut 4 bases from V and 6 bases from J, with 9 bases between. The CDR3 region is CSVAGLDEKLFF. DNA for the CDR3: TGCAGCGTTGCAGGGTTGGATGAAAAACTGTTTTTT.

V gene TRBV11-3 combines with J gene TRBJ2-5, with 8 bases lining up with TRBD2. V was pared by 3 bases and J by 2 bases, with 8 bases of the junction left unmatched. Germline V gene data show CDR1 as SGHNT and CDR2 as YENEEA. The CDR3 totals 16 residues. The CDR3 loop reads CASSFSGLDIQETQYF. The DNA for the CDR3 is TGTGCCAGCAGCTTCTCGGGACTAGATATTCAAGAGACCCAGTACTTC. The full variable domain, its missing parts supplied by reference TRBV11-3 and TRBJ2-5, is EAGVVQSPRYKIIEKKQPVAFWCNPISGHNTLYWYLQNLGQGPELLIRYENEEAVDDSQLPKDRFSAERLKGVDSTLKIQPAELGDSAVYLCASSFSGLDIQETQYFGPGTRLLVL.

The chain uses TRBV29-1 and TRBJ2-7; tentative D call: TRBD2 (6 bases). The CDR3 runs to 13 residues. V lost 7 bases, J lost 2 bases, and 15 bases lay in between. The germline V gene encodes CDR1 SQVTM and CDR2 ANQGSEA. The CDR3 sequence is CSAESAGTYEQYF. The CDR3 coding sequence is TGCAGCGCAGAGAGTGCGGGGACCTACGAGCAGTACTTC.

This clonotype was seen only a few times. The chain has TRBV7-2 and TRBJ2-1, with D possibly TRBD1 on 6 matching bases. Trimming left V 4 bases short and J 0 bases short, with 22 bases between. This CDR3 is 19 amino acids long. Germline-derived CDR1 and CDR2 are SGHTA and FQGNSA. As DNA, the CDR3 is TGTGCCAGCAGCTCAAGGACAGCCCTACGATCAAGCTCCTACAATGAGCAGTTCTTC. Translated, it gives CASSSRTALRSSSYNEQFF.